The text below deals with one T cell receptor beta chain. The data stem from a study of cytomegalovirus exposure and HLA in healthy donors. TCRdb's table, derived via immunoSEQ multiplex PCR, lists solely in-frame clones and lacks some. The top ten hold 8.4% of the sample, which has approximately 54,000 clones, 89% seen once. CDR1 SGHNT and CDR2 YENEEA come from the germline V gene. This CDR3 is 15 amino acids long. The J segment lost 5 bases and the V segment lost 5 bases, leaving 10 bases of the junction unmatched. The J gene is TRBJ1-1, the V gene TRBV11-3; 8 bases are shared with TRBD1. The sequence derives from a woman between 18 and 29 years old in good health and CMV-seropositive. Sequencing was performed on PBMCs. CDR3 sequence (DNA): TGTGCCAGCAGCCCCGCAGGGGGCCCGAGTACTGAAGCTTTCTTT. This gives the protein CASSPAGGPSTEAFF.